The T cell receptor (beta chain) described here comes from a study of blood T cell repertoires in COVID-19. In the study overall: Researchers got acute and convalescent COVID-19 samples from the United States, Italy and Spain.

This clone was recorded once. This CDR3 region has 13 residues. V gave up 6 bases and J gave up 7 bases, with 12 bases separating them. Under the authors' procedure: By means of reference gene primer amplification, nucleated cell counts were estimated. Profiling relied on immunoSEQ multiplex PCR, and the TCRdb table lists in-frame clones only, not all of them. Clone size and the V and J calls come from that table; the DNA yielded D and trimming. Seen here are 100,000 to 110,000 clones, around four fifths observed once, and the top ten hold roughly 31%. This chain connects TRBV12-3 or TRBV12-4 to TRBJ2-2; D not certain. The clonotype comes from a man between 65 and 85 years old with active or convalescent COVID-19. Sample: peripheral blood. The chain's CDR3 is CASSLNGFGELFF. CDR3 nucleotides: TGTGCCAGCAGCCTTAACGGGTTCGGGGAGCTGTTTTTT.